The 25 T cell receptor beta chains below come from one sample, sequenced in a study of blood T cell repertoires in COVID-19. Sequenced by immunoSEQ multiplex PCR; TCRdb stores in-frame clones only, minus some. The data show around 340,000 clones, over 70% seen once. The material sequenced was peripheral blood. The receptors derive from a man aged 25 to 40 with active or convalescent COVID-19.

The chain employs TRBV9 and TRBJ2-2; TRBD1 is a possible D gene (5 bases). The CDR3 loop spans 15 amino acids. Per germline, CDR1 SGDLS and CDR2 YYNGEE. V dropped 4 bases and J dropped 7 bases, with 17 bases sitting between them. CDR3 nucleotides: TGTGCCAGCAGCCCCACCCCTCAGGGTGGCGGGGAGCTGTTTTTT. Translation gives CASSPTPQGGGELFF.

V gene TRBV5-1 combines with J gene TRBJ2-3; D unresolved. Germline-derived CDR1 and CDR2 are SGHRS and YFSETQ. This CDR3 is built from 15 residues. V shed 3 bases and J shed 0 bases, with 11 bases lying between them. The CDR3 DNA reads as TGCGCCAGCAGCTACGAGTGGGCGAGCACAGATACGCAGTATTTT. Amino acids: CASSYEWASTDTQYF.

The rearrangement links TRBV9 to TRBJ1-1, with a tentative D call TRBD1 (6 bases). CDR1 and CDR2 from the germline V gene are SGDLS and YYNGEE. Trimming shortened V by 2 bases and J by 1 base, and 12 bases separated the two germline ends. The CDR3 contains 15 residues. The CDR3 loop is CASSVSGAGNTEAFF. The CDR3 DNA reads as TGTGCCAGCAGCGTCTCAGGGGCTGGGAACACTGAAGCTTTCTTT.

The V and J genes are TRBV27 and TRBJ1-6; D might be TRBD1 (6 bases). The CDR3 runs 13 residues. The germline V and J ends were trimmed by 9 bases and 7 bases, with 13 bases remaining between them. Germline CDR1 MNHEY, CDR2 SMNVEV (reference sequence). This chain's CDR3 is CASRWGRNSPLHF. The CDR3 DNA is TGTGCCAGTCGCTGGGGGCGGAATTCACCCCTCCACTTT.

The rearrangement uses TRBV6-5 and TRBJ1-1; possible D gene TRBD1, 5 bases. Between the trimmed V and J ends, which lost 0 bases and 5 bases, there was a span of 16 bases. Germline V gene lookup returns CDR1 MNHEY and CDR2 SVGAGI. This CDR3 has 16 residues. As DNA, the CDR3 is TGTGCCAGCAGTTACTCGCTAAGACAGCCCACGACTGAAGCTTTCTTT. This sequence encodes CASSYSLRQPTTEAFF.

The chain employs TRBV9 and TRBJ2-2, with 8 bases fitting TRBD1. This CDR3 comprises 16 residues. Germline-derived CDR1 and CDR2 are SGDLS and YYNGEE. V was pared by 4 bases and J by 1 base, with 6 bases of the junction left unmatched. The CDR3 DNA reads as TGTGCCAGCAGCCCCGTGGGGACAGGGAACACCGGGGAGCTGTTTTTT. It yields the protein CASSPVGTGNTGELFF.

The rearrangement joins TRBV3-1 (or the pseudogene TRBV3-2) to TRBJ1-6; no reliable D call. CDR1 and CDR2 from the germline V gene are LGHDT and YNNKEL (reference sequence). This CDR3 has 12 residues. The V gene lost 1 base and the J gene lost 10 bases, with 5 bases spanning the gap. The CDR3 reads CASSQGASPLHF. Here the CDR3 DNA reads TGTGCCAGCAGCCAAGGGGCCTCACCCCTCCACTTT.

J is TRBJ2-3 and V is TRBV7-2, with D hard to call. The CDR3 has 12 residues. V lost 4 bases and J lost 3, with 5 bases in between. Germline assignment: CDR1 SGHTA and CDR2 FQGNSA. The CDR3: CASSSNTDTQYF. The DNA of the CDR3 is TGTGCCAGCAGCTCCAATACAGATACGCAGTATTTT.

The chain uses TRBV27 and TRBJ1-5; 7 bases map to TRBD1. Germline lookup yields CDR1 MNHEY and CDR2 SMNVEV (reference sequence). This CDR3 has 13 amino acids. J was trimmed by 7 bases and V by 6 bases; bases with no gene match: 6. The CDR3 DNA reads as TGTGCCAGCAGCGACAGGGAGAGCCAGCCCCAGCATTTT. Translated, it gives CASSDRESQPQHF.

The V gene is TRBV7-8, the J gene TRBJ2-3, with 10 bases lining up with TRBD1. The CDR3 consists of 16 residues. Germline CDR1 is SGHVS and CDR2 is FQNEAQ. V shed 5 bases, J shed 2 bases, and the junction held 7 bases outside the gene matches. CDR3 protein: CASSTRDRGYTDTQYF. CDR3 bases: TGTGCCAGCAGCACCCGGGACAGGGGTTACACAGATACGCAGTATTTT.

V gene TRBV10-3 combines with J gene TRBJ2-3; 10 nucleotides line up with TRBD1. Germline CDR1 is ENHRY and CDR2 is SYGVKD. J gave up 1 base and V 4 bases, and 2 bases lay outside the gene matches. The CDR3 loop spans 15 amino acids. The chain's CDR3 is CAISGGTGGTDTQYF. Here the CDR3 DNA reads TGTGCCATCAGTGGGGGGACAGGGGGCACAGATACGCAGTATTTT.

The rearrangement joins TRBV4-1 to TRBJ1-1; D is uncertain. The germline V and J ends were trimmed by 5 bases and 6 bases, with 13 bases remaining between them. CDR3 length equals 13 residues. The germline V gene encodes CDR1 MGHRA and CDR2 YSYEKL. The CDR3 loop reads CASSFQVGAEAFF. In DNA, the CDR3 is TGCGCCAGCAGCTTTCAGGTGGGTGCTGAAGCTTTCTTT.

V gene TRBV27 combines with J gene TRBJ2-7, with a weak D call TRBD1 (6 bases). This CDR3 contains 13 residues. The germline V gene has CDR1 MNHEY and CDR2 SMNVEV (reference sequence). The V and J ends lost 4 bases and 5 bases respectively, with 12 bases between them. The CDR3 nucleotides are TGTGCCAGCAGTTCTAACAGGGTCCACGAGCAGTACTTC. This gives the protein CASSSNRVHEQYF.

V gene TRBV12-3 or TRBV12-4 combines with J gene TRBJ1-5, with D possibly being TRBD1 (5 bases). V was pared by 5 bases and J by 11 bases, with 10 bases between. There are 11 residues in the CDR3. Written as DNA, the CDR3 is TGTGCCAGCAGTCCCGGGGGGGCCCAGCATTTT. This gives the protein CASSPGGAQHF.

The rearrangement uses TRBV28 and TRBJ1-5; 7 bases agree with TRBD1. CDR1 MDHEN and CDR2 SYDVKM come from the germline V gene. The trim removed 8 bases at V and 2 bases at J, leaving 9 bases unmatched. The CDR3 has 15 residues. In DNA form, the CDR3 reads TGTGCCAGCTGCAGATCCGACAGGGGCAATCAGCCCCAGCATTTT. Encoded protein: CASCRSDRGNQPQHF.

This chain uses TRBV5-4 with TRBJ2-7; 8 bases agree with TRBD1. V shed 1 base and J 3 bases; nucleotides not matched to a gene: 6. The CDR3 is 15 amino acids. Germline V gives CDR1 SGHNT, CDR2 YYREEE (reference sequence). This chain's CDR3 is CASSLWAGGRYEQYF. CDR3 in DNA: TGTGCCAGCAGCTTGTGGGCAGGGGGCCGCTACGAGCAGTACTTC.

The rearrangement links TRBV7-2 to TRBJ1-2, with TRBD1 matching over 9 bases. J gave up 4 bases and V 5 bases, and 5 bases lay outside the gene matches. Looked up from germline, CDR1 is SGHTA and CDR2 is FQGNSA. The length of the CDR3 is 14 residues. The CDR3 DNA sequence: TGTGCCAGCAGCATCGGGACAGGGTTCTATGGCTACACCTTC. Its protein product is CASSIGTGFYGYTF.

V usage is TRBV19 and J usage is TRBJ2-7, with D possibly matching TRBD2 (6 bases). This CDR3 is built from 15 residues. CDR1 is LNHDA, CDR2 SQIVND, per germline (reference sequence). V was clipped by 3 bases and J by 2 bases, with 14 bases between them. CDR3 sequence (DNA): TGTGCCAGTAGTATGACAAAAGCGGGCCCCTACGAGCAGTACTTC. Amino acid sequence: CASSMTKAGPYEQYF.

This chain links TRBV19 with TRBJ1-4; the D is unclear. CDR3 length: 12 residues. Trimming shortened V by 6 bases and J by 4 bases, and 6 bases separated the two germline ends. Germline CDR1 is LNHDA and CDR2 is SQIVND (reference sequence). For the CDR3, the DNA is TGTGCCAGTAGCTCCTATAATGAAAAACTGTTTTTT. Residues: CASSSYNEKLFF.

This clone was seen once. This chain links TRBV5-6 with TRBJ2-7; D is perhaps TRBD2 (6 bases). The CDR3 contains 14 residues. Trimming cost V 5 bases and J 3 bases, with 15 bases left between them. Germline CDR1 reads SGHDT; CDR2 reads YYEEEE. The CDR3 DNA reads as TGTGCCAGCAGATTAAAGGGAGCGGGCTACGAGCAGTACTTC. This translates into CASRLKGAGYEQYF. Variable domain in full (rest from reference TRBV5-6 and TRBJ2-7): DAGVTQSPTHLIKTRGQQVTLRCSPKSGHDTVSWYQQALGQGPQFIFQYYEEEERQRGNFPDRFSGHQFPNYSSELNVNALLLGDSALYLCASRLKGAGYEQYFGPGTRLTVT.

The genes are TRBV9 and TRBJ2-7, with 8 positions matching TRBD2. Germline assignment: CDR1 SGDLS and CDR2 YYNGEE. The CDR3 is made up of 15 amino acids. J gave up 4 bases and V 0 bases, and 6 bases lay outside the gene matches. Written as DNA, the CDR3 is TGTGCCAGCAGCGTAGGGGCGGGAGGTAATTACGAGCAGTACTTC. It yields the protein CASSVGAGGNYEQYF. The full variable domain, rest sourced from reference TRBV9 and TRBJ2-7, is DSGVTQTPKHLITATGQRVTLRCSPRSGDLSVYWYQQSLDQGLQFLIQYYNGEERAKGNILERFSAQQFPDLHSELNLSSLELGDSALYFCASSVGAGGNYEQYFGPGTRLTVT.

The chain links TRBV6-4 to TRBJ1-2; possible D gene TRBD1, 5 bases. Germline CDR1 reads MRHNA; CDR2 reads SNTAGT. The germline V and J ends were trimmed by 8 bases and 8 bases, with 18 bases remaining between them. The CDR3 extends over 13 amino acids. CDR3 sequence: CASRDSFEDGYTF. DNA for the CDR3: TGTGCCAGCCGAGACAGTTTTGAGGACGGCTACACCTTC.

V is TRBV4-1 and J is TRBJ1-4; D is uncertain. V was trimmed by 1 base and J by 0 bases, leaving 9 bases between them. Germline V gives CDR1 MGHRA, CDR2 YSYEKL. The CDR3 loop spans 16 amino acids. This CDR3 reads CASSQVAEATNEKLFF. CDR3 in DNA: TGCGCCAGCAGCCAAGTAGCGGAGGCAACTAATGAAAAACTGTTTTTT.

The chain links TRBV5-1 to TRBJ1-4; D ambiguous. V lost 4 bases to trimming and J lost 7 bases, with 14 bases between them. This CDR3 is 14 amino acids long. Germline V gene data show CDR1 as SGHRS and CDR2 as YFSETQ. The CDR3: CASSIGATGEKLFF. The CDR3 nucleotides read TGCGCCAGCAGCATAGGAGCTACGGGTGAAAAACTGTTTTTT.

CDR3 DNA sequence: TGTGCCAGCAGAGCTAGCGGATTCCGCACAGATACGCAGTATTTT. It yields the protein CASRASGFRTDTQYF. The V gene is TRBV6-5, the J gene TRBJ2-3, with TRBD2 matching over 7 bases. Germline CDR1 MNHEY, CDR2 SVGAGI. Trimming cost V 6 bases and J 1 base; bases outside gene matches: 7. This CDR3 comprises 15 residues.